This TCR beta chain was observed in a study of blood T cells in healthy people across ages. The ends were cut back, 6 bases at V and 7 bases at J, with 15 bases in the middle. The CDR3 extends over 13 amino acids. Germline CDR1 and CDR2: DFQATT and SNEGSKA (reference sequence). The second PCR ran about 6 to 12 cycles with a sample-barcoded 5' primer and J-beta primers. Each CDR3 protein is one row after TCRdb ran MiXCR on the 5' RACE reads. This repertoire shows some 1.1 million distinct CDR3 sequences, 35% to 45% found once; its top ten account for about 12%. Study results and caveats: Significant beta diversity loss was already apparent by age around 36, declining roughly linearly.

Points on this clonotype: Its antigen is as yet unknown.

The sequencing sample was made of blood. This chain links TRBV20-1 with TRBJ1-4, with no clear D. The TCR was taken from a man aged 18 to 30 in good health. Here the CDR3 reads CSASKSGGEKLFF. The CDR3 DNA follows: TGCAGTGCGAGCAAATCAGGCGGTGAAAAACTGTTTTTT.